The entry that follows covers one T cell receptor beta chain sequence. Its antigen is currently not known. No base-level quality is on record; no much larger clone is a single base apart. The cohort was made up of 500 to 800 healthy bone marrow donors. All cohort members were sampled while nominally healthy, although unrecorded immune exposures were likely present. The donor tested CMV seronegative and was one of the 352 seronegative cohort members. Every donor gave a peripheral blood sample, and the peripheral blood mononuclear cells from that sample were used for TCR beta sequencing. The Qiagen DNeasy Blood Extraction Kit was used to extract genomic DNA from the blood cell samples. This specimen belongs to a study of cytomegalovirus exposure and HLA in healthy donors (dated by TCRdb to the late 2010s). Turning to the overall study: In an earlier analysis of 587 of the donors, about 270 Gb of sequence data and about 110 million unique TCR beta sequences from about 179 million T cells were reported. HLA typing covered class I and class II loci at four-digit resolution. The study profiled the T cell repertoires of more than 500 subjects by immunosequencing and related them to cytomegalovirus serostatus. Typing coverage differed by locus: A, B, C, DRB1 and DQB1 were typed in roughly 620-630 donors, DQA1 in 500 to 550, DPA1 in approximately 610, and DPB1 in roughly 450. Among 350 to 400 genotyped donors of the cohort, an average of about 240,000 unique TCR beta nucleotide sequences were sequenced per donor, roughly 18% of them non-productive. The aim of the study was to test whether cataloging public T cell receptors could identify signatures of past pathogen exposure. Of the approximately 400 genotyped donors, 65% to 90% fell in the genetic ancestry cluster associated with self-reported Caucasian donors. To decide whether each TCR beta V gene segment behaved as functional or pseudogenic, an earlier analysis of some 600 of the donors relied on high-throughput TCR beta sequencing. In a later genetic analysis, genome-wide SNP genotypes for about 55% of the 666 donors were used, and that subset was treated as a discovery cohort. Rather than using new phenotypic data, the later analysis identified candidate immune exposures from TCR beta sequences and from how often those sequences occurred across donors. To predict cytomegalovirus infection status, the study combined high-throughput TCR immunosequencing, statistical association of individual TCRs with disease status, and machine learning. A later analysis re-examined previously published TCR beta repertoires from roughly 650 donors and added high-resolution HLA genotyping to investigate patterns of TCR occurrence. All discovery cohort repertoires had been generated using a single sequencing platform. Alongside the repertoire data, information on donor age, sex, ethnicity and CMV serostatus was compiled. Roughly five DR-DQ haplotypes were handled as single units for association and clustering, since linkage in the cohort was strong. Roughly 300 gigabases of sequencing data and 70 million to 100 million unique TCR sequences made up an early release that covered 640 HLA-typed donors. In addition to the first cohort of about 650 subjects, a separate validation cohort of around 110 different subjects was used.

The CDR3 runs 15 residues from the cysteine to the phenylalanine. The entry retains the CDR3 DNA only, 45 bases that are in frame from base 1. V lost 6 bases and J lost 3 bases, and the count of bases not matched to a germline gene is 8. The germline V gene (reference sequence) supplies CDR1 MNHEY and CDR2 SMNVEV. The protocol used for the library was the immunoSEQ multiplex PCR assay. For the multiplex PCR, a mixture combining 60 forward primers for TCR Vbeta segments and 13 reverse primers for TCR Jbeta segments was used. Amplification of the CDR3 region of rearranged TCR beta genes was performed with a multiplex PCR assay on genomic DNA. The amplified TCR beta libraries were sequenced on the Illumina HiSeq System as 87-base-pair reads. The authors processed their data as follows. Across the 600 to 700 repertoires, a later analysis counted 80 million or so unique TCR beta chains, some 11 million of which were shared by at least two donors. To remove PCR and sequencing errors, raw reads were error-corrected and collapsed into unique sequences using a nearest-neighbor algorithm that merged closely related sequences. V, D and J gene segments were assigned by aligning CDR3 sequences to IMGT reference sequences. For a sequence to be retained, a match of at least six nucleotides to both a V gene segment and a J gene segment was required. A rearrangement was called productive if the CDR3 had no stop codons and remained in frame with V and J, and every other rearrangement was called non-productive. CDR3 was defined by IMGT convention, running from the second conserved V-encoded cysteine to the conserved J-encoded phenylalanine. Sequences without an unambiguous match to a single V gene segment were excluded from the earlier analysis of several hundred of the donors. An earlier analysis of fewer than 650 of the donors classified V segments as functional when productive rearrangements were above 56.7% and as segregating when the standard deviation between donors was above 5%. A statistical classification framework was built for diagnosing cytomegalovirus status from the catalog of TCR beta chain sequences. V and J gene assignment, in a later analysis, came from comparing TCR nucleotide sequences with IMGT/GENE-DB human TR gene sequences. A later analysis assigned CDR3 sequences and most-parsimonious VDJ recombination scenarios with the TCRdist pipeline. In a later analysis, each TCR beta chain was defined by its CDR3 amino acid sequence together with its V-gene family, and reads without a unique V-gene family were excluded. A later analysis removed 592 highly shared, low-generation-probability nucleotide sequences to deal with suspected cross-contamination and a sequencing artifact. In a later analysis, a clonal expansion index was calculated for each public chain from normalized within-repertoire ranks of inferred template counts. In a later analysis, generation probabilities were computed using a VDJ recombination model fitted to out-of-frame rearrangements, and the results were checked against IGoR. A later analysis scored TCR-TCR, TCR-HLA and TCR-CMV co-occurrence with hypergeometric tests, applying a repertoire-size bias correction to TCR pairs. In a later analysis, false discovery rates were estimated by permuting HLA or CMV assignments 20 times. A later analysis grouped co-occurring TCRs with DBSCAN, adding TCRdist sequence similarity when clustering within HLA-allele-positive subsets. Repertoires with fewer than 30,000 or more than 120,000 public chains, plus five repertoires with anomalous nucleotide sharing, were excluded from co-occurrence clustering. As stored in TCRdb, this immuneACCESS dataset retains in-frame rearrangements with V and J assigned. A fraction of the clones does not appear; measured against another copy, unresolved V genes explain less than half of the discrepancy, and the remainder lacks a known reason. V, J and clone size were drawn from that table, and D and trimming were deduced from the DNA. The table for this sample lists 200,000 to 250,000 clones; about 80% of them were counted only once. 1.4% of the sample is taken by the ten largest.

Beyond this particular receptor, the publication reports: The study listed 164 TCR beta chains as associated with cytomegalovirus. Only TCR beta chains were sequenced in this cohort, and the absence of alpha or paired-chain data limited detectable features. Most CMV-associated TCR beta chains appeared to be HLA-restricted in a later analysis, and the HLA associations seemed to be driven largely by CMV exposure. The only immune exposure information available for the cohort was CMV serostatus. At a false discovery rate of 0.05, a later analysis linked some 18,000 TCR beta sequences to specific HLA alleles. Because counts were too low, roughly 16 rarely observed V segments, including chromosome 9 orphons, were excluded from the earlier analysis of around 590 of the donors. In vitro tests confirmed that a few of the cytomegalovirus-associated TCR beta chains recognize cytomegalovirus antigens. In a later analysis, HLA-associated TCR beta chains were found to be more clonally expanded and to have lower generation probabilities than equally common non-associated chains. A further reported finding was that TCR beta sequences accurately predicted the HLA-A and HLA-B alleles for most subjects in the first cohort. The authors suggested that the approach could potentially be generalized to other disease states and immunological phenotypes. Broadly in line with IMGT annotations, most TCR beta V segments showed up in productive rearrangements about 87% or about 30% of the time in an earlier analysis of about 500 of the donors. The sequencing pipeline was judged likely to have produced a cluster of highly shared sequence variants as a technical artifact. A later analysis found that TCR association rates varied across HLA loci, with DRB1 alleles showing the most associated TCRs and HLA-C alleles the fewest. According to a later analysis, parvovirus B19, influenza, CMV and Epstein-Barr virus appeared linked to several top co-occurrence clusters. When HLA alleles, especially DR and DQ, strongly co-occurred, TCR associations were difficult to assign to individual alleles. Presence/absence analyses assumed roughly uniform sequencing depth across donors, an assumption that may not hold. The 87-base-pair reads could not distinguish some IMGT-functional V segments, including TRBV6-2 and TRBV6-3, so those segments were excluded. An association between a missense DCLRE1C variant and V-gene and J-gene trimming of TCR beta chains was found in a later genetic analysis and replicated in an independent cohort. In a later genetic analysis, fewer N-insertions in productive TCRs were reported among donors in an Asian-associated ancestry cluster than the roughly 710-donor mean. HLA typing was unavailable for some donors at each locus, so association tests used only the typed subset. Correlated functional status among segregating V segments might reflect linkage disequilibrium, but an unknown experimental factor could not be ruled out. The classifier was reported to diagnose cytomegalovirus status with high specificity and sensitivity in both the original and validation cohorts. Most TCR sequences were seen in very few donors, while some public TCRs were found in many individuals.

Material for sequencing was PBMCs. The source is a girl between 5 and 17 years old in good health and CMV-seronegative. The V and J segments used are TRBV27 and TRBJ1-5, with 7 middle bases fitting TRBD1. The CDR3 corresponds to CASRQTGWYNQPQHF. Read as DNA, the sequence is TGTGCCAGCAGGCAGACAGGGTGGTACAATCAGCCCCAGCATTTT.